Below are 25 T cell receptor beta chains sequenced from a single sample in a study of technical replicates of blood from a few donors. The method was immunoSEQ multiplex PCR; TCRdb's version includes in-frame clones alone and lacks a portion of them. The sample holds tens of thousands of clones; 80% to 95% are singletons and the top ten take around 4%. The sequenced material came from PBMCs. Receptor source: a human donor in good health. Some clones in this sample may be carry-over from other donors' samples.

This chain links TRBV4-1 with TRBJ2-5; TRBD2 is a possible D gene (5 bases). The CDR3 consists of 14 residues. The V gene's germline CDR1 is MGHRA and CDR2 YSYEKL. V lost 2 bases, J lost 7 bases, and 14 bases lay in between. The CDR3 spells CASSQMRQSGTQYF. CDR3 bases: TGCGCCAGCAGCCAAATGCGTCAGAGCGGGACCCAGTACTTC.

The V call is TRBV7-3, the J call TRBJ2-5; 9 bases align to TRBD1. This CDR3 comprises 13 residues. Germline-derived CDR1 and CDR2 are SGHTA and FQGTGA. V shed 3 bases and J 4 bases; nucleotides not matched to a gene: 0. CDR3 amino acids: CASSLDRGETQYF. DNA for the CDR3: TGTGCCAGCAGCTTGGACAGGGGAGAGACCCAGTACTTC. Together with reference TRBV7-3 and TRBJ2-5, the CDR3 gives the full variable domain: GAGVSQTPSNKVTEKGKYVELRCDPISGHTALYWYRQSLGQGPEFLIYFQGTGAADDSGLPNDRFFAVRPEGSVSTLKIQRTERGDSAVYLCASSLDRGETQYFGPGTRLLVL.

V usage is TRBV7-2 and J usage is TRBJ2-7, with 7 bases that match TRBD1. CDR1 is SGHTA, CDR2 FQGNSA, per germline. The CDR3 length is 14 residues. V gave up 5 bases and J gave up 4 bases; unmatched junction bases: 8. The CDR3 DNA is TGTGCCAGCAGCCTAGTAGGGGGCCCATACGAGCAGTACTTC. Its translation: CASSLVGGPYEQYF. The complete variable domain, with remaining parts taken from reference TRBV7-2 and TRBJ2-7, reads GAGVSQSPSNKVTEKGKDVELRCDPISGHTALYWYRQSLGQGLEFLIYFQGNSAPDKSGLPSDRFSAERTGGSVSTLTIQRTQQEDSAVYLCASSLVGGPYEQYFGPGTRLTVT.

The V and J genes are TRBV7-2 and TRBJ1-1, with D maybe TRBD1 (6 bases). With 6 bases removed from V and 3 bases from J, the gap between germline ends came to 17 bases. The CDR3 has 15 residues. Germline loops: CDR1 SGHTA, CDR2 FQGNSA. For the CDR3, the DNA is TGTGCCAGCAGTTTACAGGGTAGGGAGGACACTGAAGCTTTCTTT. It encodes CASSLQGREDTEAFF.

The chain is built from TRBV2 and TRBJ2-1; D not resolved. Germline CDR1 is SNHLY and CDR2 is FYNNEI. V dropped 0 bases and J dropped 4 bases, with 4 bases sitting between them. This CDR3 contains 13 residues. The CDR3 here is CASSEARYNEQFF. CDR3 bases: TGTGCCAGCAGTGAAGCCCGGTACAATGAGCAGTTCTTC.

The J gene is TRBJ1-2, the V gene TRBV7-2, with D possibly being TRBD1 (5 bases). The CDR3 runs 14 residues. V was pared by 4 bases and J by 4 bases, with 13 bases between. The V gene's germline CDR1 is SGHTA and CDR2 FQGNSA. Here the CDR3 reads CASSSRDGGYGYTF. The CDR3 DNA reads TGTGCCAGCAGCTCCCGGGACGGGGGCTATGGCTACACCTTC.

In nucleotides, the CDR3 is TGTGCCAGCAGTGCCGAGGGGGGGAGCTCCTACGAGCAGTACTTC. This translates into CASSAEGGSSYEQYF. The J gene is TRBJ2-7, the V gene TRBV6-1, with D perhaps TRBD2 (7 bases). The CDR3 consists of 15 residues. The germline gives CDR1 MNHNS, CDR2 SASEGT. Trimming pared 4 bases from V and 0 bases from J, leaving 13 bases between.

CDR3 DNA sequence: TGCGCCAGCAGCTTCTTCGGGCCTGAGGGCTCCTATAATTCACCCCTCCACTTT. The encoded protein is CASSFFGPEGSYNSPLHF. This sequence joins TRBV5-1 and TRBJ1-6, with D uncertain. The CDR3 spans 18 residues. Trimming left V 2 bases short and J 0 bases short, with 15 bases between. Germline V gene lookup returns CDR1 SGHRS and CDR2 YFSETQ.

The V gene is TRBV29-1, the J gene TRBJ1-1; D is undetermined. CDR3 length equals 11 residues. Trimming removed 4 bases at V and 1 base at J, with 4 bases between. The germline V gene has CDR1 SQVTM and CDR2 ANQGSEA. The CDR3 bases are TGCAGCGTTGTGCGGAACACTGAAGCTTTCTTT. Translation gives CSVVRNTEAFF.

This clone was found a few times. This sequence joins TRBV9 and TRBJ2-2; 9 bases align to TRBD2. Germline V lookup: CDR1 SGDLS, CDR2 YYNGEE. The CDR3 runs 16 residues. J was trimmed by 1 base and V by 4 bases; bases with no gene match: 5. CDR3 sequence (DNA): TGTGCCAGCAGCCCTCGACTAGCGGTGAACACCGGGGAGCTGTTTTTT. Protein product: CASSPRLAVNTGELFF.

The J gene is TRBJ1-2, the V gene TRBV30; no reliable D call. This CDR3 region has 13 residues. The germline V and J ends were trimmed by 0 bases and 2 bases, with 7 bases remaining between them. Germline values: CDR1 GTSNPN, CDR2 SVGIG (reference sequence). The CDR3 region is CAWSVRENYGYTF. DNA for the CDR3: TGTGCCTGGAGTGTAAGGGAGAACTATGGCTACACCTTC.

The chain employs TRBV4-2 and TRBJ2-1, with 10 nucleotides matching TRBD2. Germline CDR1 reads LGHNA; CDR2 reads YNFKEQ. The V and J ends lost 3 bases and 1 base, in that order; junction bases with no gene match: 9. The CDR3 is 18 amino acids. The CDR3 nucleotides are TGTGCCAGCAGCCACGCCTGGACTAGCGGACTTTCCTACAATGAGCAGTTCTTC. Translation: CASSHAWTSGLSYNEQFF.

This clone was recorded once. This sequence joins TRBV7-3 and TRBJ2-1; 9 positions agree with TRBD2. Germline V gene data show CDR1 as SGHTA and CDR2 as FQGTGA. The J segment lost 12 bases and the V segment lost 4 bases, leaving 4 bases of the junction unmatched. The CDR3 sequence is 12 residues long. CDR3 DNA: TGTGCCAGCAGCTCGAATAGCGGGAGGCAGTTCTTC. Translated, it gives CASSSNSGRQFF.

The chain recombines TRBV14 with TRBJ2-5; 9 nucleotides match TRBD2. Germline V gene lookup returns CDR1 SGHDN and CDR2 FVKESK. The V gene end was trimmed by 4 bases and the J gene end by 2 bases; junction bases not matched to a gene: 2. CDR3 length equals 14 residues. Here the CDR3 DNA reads TGTGCCAGCAGCCTCGGACTAGCGCAAGAGACCCAGTACTTC. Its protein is CASSLGLAQETQYF.

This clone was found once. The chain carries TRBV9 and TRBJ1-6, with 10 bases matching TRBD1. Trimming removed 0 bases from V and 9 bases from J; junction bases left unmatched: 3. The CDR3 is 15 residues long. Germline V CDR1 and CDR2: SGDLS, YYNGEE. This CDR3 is CASSVAGQGGSPLHF. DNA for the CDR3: TGTGCCAGCAGCGTAGCTGGACAGGGGGGTTCACCCCTCCACTTT.

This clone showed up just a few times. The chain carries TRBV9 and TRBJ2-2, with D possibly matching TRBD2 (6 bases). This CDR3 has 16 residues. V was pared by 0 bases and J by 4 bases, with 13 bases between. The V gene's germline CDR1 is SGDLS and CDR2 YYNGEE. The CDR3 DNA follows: TGTGCCAGCAGCGTAGCTCCGGTAGCGGCCACCGGGGAGCTGTTTTTT. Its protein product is CASSVAPVAATGELFF.

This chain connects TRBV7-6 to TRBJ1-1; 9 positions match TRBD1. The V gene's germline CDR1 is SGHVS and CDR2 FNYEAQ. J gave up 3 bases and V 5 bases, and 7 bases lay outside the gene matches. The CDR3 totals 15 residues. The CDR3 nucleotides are TGTGCCAGCAGCCGGGGGCGGACAGGGGACACTGAAGCTTTCTTT. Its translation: CASSRGRTGDTEAFF.

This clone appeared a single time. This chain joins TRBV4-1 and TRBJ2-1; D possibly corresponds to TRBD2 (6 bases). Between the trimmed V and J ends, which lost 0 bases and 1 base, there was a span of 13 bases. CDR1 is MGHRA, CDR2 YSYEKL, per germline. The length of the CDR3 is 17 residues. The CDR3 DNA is TGCGCCAGCAGCCAAGATCTCACTAGCTTTTCCTACAATGAGCAGTTCTTC. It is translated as CASSQDLTSFSYNEQFF.

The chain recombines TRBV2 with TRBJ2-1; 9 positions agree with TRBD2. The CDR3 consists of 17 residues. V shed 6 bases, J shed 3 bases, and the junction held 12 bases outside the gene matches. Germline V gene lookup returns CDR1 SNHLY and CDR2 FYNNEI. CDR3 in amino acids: CASRSGPIAGDYNEQFF. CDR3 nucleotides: TGTGCCAGCAGGTCAGGCCCAATAGCGGGGGACTACAATGAGCAGTTCTTC.

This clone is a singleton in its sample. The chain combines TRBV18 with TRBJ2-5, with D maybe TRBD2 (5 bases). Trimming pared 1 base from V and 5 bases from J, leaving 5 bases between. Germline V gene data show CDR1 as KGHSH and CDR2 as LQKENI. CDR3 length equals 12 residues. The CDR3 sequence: CASSPREETQYF. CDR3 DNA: TGTGCCAGCTCACCACGGGAGGAGACCCAGTACTTC.

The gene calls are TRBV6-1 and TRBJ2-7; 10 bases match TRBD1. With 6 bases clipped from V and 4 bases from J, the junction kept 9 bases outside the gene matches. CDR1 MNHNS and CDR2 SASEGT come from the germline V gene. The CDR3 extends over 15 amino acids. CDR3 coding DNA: TGTGCCAGCAGGGCCCGTCCGGACAGGGGGTACGAGCAGTACTTC. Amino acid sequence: CASRARPDRGYEQYF.

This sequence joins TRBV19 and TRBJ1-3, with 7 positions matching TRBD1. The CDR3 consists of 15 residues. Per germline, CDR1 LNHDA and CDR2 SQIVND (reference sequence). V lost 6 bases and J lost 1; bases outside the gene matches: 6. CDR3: CASSRTGDSGNTIYF. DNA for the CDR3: TGTGCCAGTAGCCGGACAGGAGATTCTGGAAACACCATATATTTT.

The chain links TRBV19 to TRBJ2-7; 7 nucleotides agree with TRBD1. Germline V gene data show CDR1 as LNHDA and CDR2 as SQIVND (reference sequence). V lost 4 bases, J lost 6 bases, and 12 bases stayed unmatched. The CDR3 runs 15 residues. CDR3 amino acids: CASSNLEPTGREQYF. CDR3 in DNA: TGTGCCAGTAGTAACCTAGAACCGACAGGGCGCGAGCAGTACTTC. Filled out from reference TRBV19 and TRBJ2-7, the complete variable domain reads DGGITQSPKYLFRKEGQNVTLSCEQNLNHDAMYWYRQDPGQGLRLIYYSQIVNDFQKGDIAEGYSVSREKKESFPLTVTSAQKNPTAFYLCASSNLEPTGREQYFGPGTRLTVT.

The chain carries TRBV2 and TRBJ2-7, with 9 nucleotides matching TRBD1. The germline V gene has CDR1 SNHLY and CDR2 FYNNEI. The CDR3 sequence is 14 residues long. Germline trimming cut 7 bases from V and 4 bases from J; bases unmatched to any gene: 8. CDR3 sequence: CASNMGTGPYEQYF. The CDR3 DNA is TGTGCCAGCAACATGGGGACAGGGCCTTACGAGCAGTACTTC.

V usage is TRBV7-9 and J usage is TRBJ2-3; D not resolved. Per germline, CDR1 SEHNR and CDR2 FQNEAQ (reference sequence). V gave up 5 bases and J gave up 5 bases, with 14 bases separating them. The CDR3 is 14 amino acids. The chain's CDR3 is CASSPPVLLDTQYF. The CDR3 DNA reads TGTGCCAGCAGCCCACCGGTCCTTTTAGATACGCAGTATTTT. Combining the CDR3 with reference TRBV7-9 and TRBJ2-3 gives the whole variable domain DTGVSQNPRHKITKRGQNVTFRCDPISEHNRLYWYRQTLGQGPEFLTYFQNEAQLEKSRLLSDRFSAERPKGSFSTLEIQRTEQGDSAMYLCASSPPVLLDTQYFGPGTRLTVL.